Shown below are 29 T cell receptor beta chains from a single sample sequenced in a study of blood T cell repertoires in COVID-19. TCRdb's copy holds only in-frame clones and misses some; the assay was immunoSEQ multiplex PCR. This sample has roughly 200,000 clones, with approximately 88% found just once. What was sequenced was peripheral blood. The receptors here all came from a woman in her 40s with COVID-19, enrolled during active disease.

This sequence joins TRBV19 and TRBJ1-2; 8 bases are shared with TRBD1. CDR1 LNHDA and CDR2 SQIVND come from the germline V gene (reference sequence). The CDR3 length is 12 residues. The V gene end was trimmed by 3 bases and the J gene end by 8 bases; junction bases not matched to a gene: 2. The DNA of the CDR3 is TGTGCCAGTAGTATGGACAGGGAAGGCTACACCTTC. Protein product: CASSMDREGYTF.

This clone was counted a single time. V gene TRBV5-1 combines with J gene TRBJ2-1, with D maybe TRBD2 (7 bases). This CDR3 has 15 amino acids. CDR1 is SGHRS and CDR2 is YFSETQ in the germline V gene. V was clipped by 5 bases and J by 5 bases, with 17 bases between them. The chain's CDR3 is CASSSDRGGHNEQFF. CDR3 DNA: TGCGCCAGCAGTTCCGATAGGGGGGGGCACAATGAGCAGTTCTTC.

The table lists this clone with a count of one. The chain recombines TRBV2 with TRBJ1-2, with TRBD1 identical over 12 bases. The CDR3 consists of 14 residues. J lost 6 bases, V lost 6 bases, and 5 bases had no gene match. The germline V gene encodes CDR1 SNHLY and CDR2 FYNNEI. In nucleotides, the CDR3 is TGTGCCAGCAGCTTCGGGACAGGGGGCGATGGCTACACCTTC. Residues: CASSFGTGGDGYTF.

The chain carries TRBV4-1 and TRBJ1-5; D gene unclear. Trimming cost V 0 bases and J 7 bases, with 16 bases left between them. In germline, CDR1 is MGHRA, CDR2 YSYEKL. The CDR3 is 16 amino acids. This CDR3 reads CASSQEDGYGRQPQHF. The DNA for the CDR3 is TGCGCCAGCAGCCAAGAAGACGGGTATGGCAGACAGCCCCAGCATTTT.

The chain recombines TRBV2 with TRBJ1-1; 10 bases match TRBD1. This CDR3 contains 19 residues. Germline assignment: CDR1 SNHLY and CDR2 FYNNEI. V lost 6 bases and J lost 1; bases outside the gene matches: 17. The CDR3 DNA follows: TGTGCCAGCAGGGGGGACAGGGGCCGGTCTGGTCAAAGGAACACTGAAGCTTTCTTT. Its translation: CASRGDRGRSGQRNTEAFF.

The chain couples TRBV6-5 to TRBJ1-5, with TRBD1 matching 11 bases. The junction had 4 bases not matched to a gene; V was cut back by 6 bases and J by 3 bases. The CDR3 has 15 residues. From germline, CDR1 is MNHEY and CDR2 SVGAGI. The CDR3 spells CASRADRGHNQPQHF. CDR3 nucleotides: TGTGCCAGCAGGGCGGACAGGGGGCACAATCAGCCCCAGCATTTT.

This chain connects TRBV12-3 or TRBV12-4 to TRBJ2-1; TRBD1 is a possible D gene (6 bases). Trimming took off 3 bases at V and 10 bases at J, with 13 bases between the two ends. CDR3 size: 13 residues. The CDR3, as DNA: TGTGCCAGCAGTTTGAATAGGGGGACAGAGCAGTTCTTC. Encoded protein: CASSLNRGTEQFF.

This clone is a singleton in its sample. This chain connects TRBV9 to TRBJ1-6; 9 nucleotides align to TRBD1. The CDR3 spans 15 residues. Germline lookup yields CDR1 SGDLS and CDR2 YYNGEE. The V and J ends lost 3 bases and 8 bases, in that order; junction bases with no gene match: 6. The CDR3 nucleotides read TGTGCCAGCAGCGGACGGACAGGGGATTATTCACCCCTCCACTTT. As protein: CASSGRTGDYSPLHF.

The chain links TRBV19 to TRBJ1-4, with D perhaps TRBD1 (5 bases). V lost 8 bases to trimming and J lost 8 bases, with 15 bases between them. The CDR3 has 13 amino acids. Germline V CDR1 and CDR2: LNHDA, SQIVND (reference sequence). The CDR3 nucleotides read TGTGCCAGTTCCGACACAGGTCGGGAAAAACTGTTTTTT. Encoded protein: CASSDTGREKLFF.

This clone was recorded a few times. The CDR3 spells CASSLLDGGLLSYEQYF. In nucleotides, the CDR3 is TGTGCCAGCAGTTTGTTGGATGGGGGACTCCTTTCCTACGAGCAGTACTTC. The J gene is TRBJ2-7, the V gene TRBV28; TRBD2 is a possible D gene (6 bases). Per the germline V gene, CDR1 is MDHEN and CDR2 is SYDVKM. V lost 3 bases and J 1 base, leaving 19 bases between the germline ends. The CDR3 contains 17 residues.

The chain uses TRBV5-8 and TRBJ1-5; 9 positions match TRBD1. With V trimmed by 4 bases and J by 5 bases, 7 bases remained unmatched. CDR1 and CDR2 (germline): SGHTS, YDEGEE. The length of the CDR3 is 15 residues. CDR3 region: CASSRRTGEDQPQHF. In DNA form, the CDR3 reads TGTGCCAGCAGCCGTAGGACAGGGGAGGATCAGCCCCAGCATTTT. Filled out from reference TRBV5-8 and TRBJ1-5, the complete variable domain reads EAGVTQSPTHLIKTRGQQATLRCSPISGHTSVYWYQQALGLGLQFLLWYDEGEERNRGNFPPRFSGRQFPNYSSELNVNALELEDSALYLCASSRRTGEDQPQHFGDGTRLSIL.

Here the CDR3 reads CASTGQGSYGYTF. The CDR3 DNA reads as TGTGCCAGCACCGGACAGGGCAGCTATGGCTACACCTTC. The chain uses TRBV28 and TRBJ1-2; TRBD1 agrees at 8 bases. The CDR3 length is 13 residues. Germline assignment: CDR1 MDHEN and CDR2 SYDVKM. V lost 7 bases, J lost 4 bases, and 5 bases stayed unmatched.

The chain recombines TRBV28 with TRBJ1-2; maybe TRBD1 (5 bases). CDR3 length: 14 residues. V lost 6 bases and J 1 base, leaving 12 bases between the germline ends. Germline V CDR1 and CDR2: MDHEN, SYDVKM. CDR3 loop: CASSRPGGNYGYTF. The DNA for the CDR3 is TGTGCCAGCAGCCGGCCCGGGGGTAACTATGGCTACACCTTC.

This chain connects TRBV9 to TRBJ2-7; 11 positions agree with TRBD2. Germline CDR1 SGDLS, CDR2 YYNGEE. This CDR3 has 15 amino acids. V lost 2 bases, J lost 5 bases, and 6 bases stayed unmatched. Here the CDR3 reads CASSVTGTSGDEQYF. CDR3 DNA: TGTGCCAGCAGCGTTACCGGGACTAGCGGCGACGAGCAGTACTTC.

V gene TRBV14 combines with J gene TRBJ2-1; D may be TRBD1 (5 bases). The ends were cut back, 11 bases at V and 3 bases at J, with 8 bases in the middle. CDR3 length: 11 amino acids. Germline CDR1 is SGHDN and CDR2 is FVKESK. The CDR3 sequence: CAVGVYNEQFF. DNA for the CDR3: TGTGCCGTAGGGGTCTACAATGAGCAGTTCTTC.

The genes are TRBV12-3 or TRBV12-4 and TRBJ1-4; D gene ambiguous. The CDR3 sequence is 11 residues long. Trimming stripped 8 bases from V and 5 bases from J, with 6 bases between. The CDR3 DNA reads TGTGCCAGCGGCTTGAATGAAAAACTGTTTTTT. Its translation: CASGLNEKLFF.

This rearrangement joins TRBV5-1 to TRBJ2-1; 10 bases are a match to TRBD1. This CDR3 has 16 amino acids. Unmatched junction bases numbered 7, after V lost 4 bases and J lost 3 bases. Germline CDR1 SGHRS, CDR2 YFSETQ. DNA of the CDR3: TGCGCCAGCAGCGCGTATGGGACAGGGGTCTACAATGAGCAGTTCTTC. Residues: CASSAYGTGVYNEQFF.

The chain has TRBV28 and TRBJ2-2; D perhaps matches TRBD2 (5 bases). Germline V gives CDR1 MDHEN, CDR2 SYDVKM. The ends were cut back, 10 bases at V and 2 bases at J, with 11 bases in the middle. The CDR3 runs 13 residues. In nucleotides, the CDR3 is TGTGCCATCATTAGCGTAAACACCGGGGAGCTGTTTTTT. Translating gives CAIISVNTGELFF.

The rearrangement joins TRBV7-2 to TRBJ2-7, with TRBD2 identical over 7 bases. Losses at the gene ends were 4 bases for V and 0 bases for J; bases not matched to a gene: 12. Germline V gives CDR1 SGHTA, CDR2 FQGNSA. This CDR3 spans 17 amino acids. The CDR3 DNA sequence: TGTGCCAGCAGCTCGGGGGGTACAGGCAGGAGCTCCTACGAGCAGTACTTC. This gives the protein CASSSGGTGRSSYEQYF. Combining the CDR3 with reference TRBV7-2 and TRBJ2-7 gives the whole variable domain GAGVSQSPSNKVTEKGKDVELRCDPISGHTALYWYRQSLGQGLEFLIYFQGNSAPDKSGLPSDRFSAERTGGSVSTLTIQRTQQEDSAVYLCASSSGGTGRSSYEQYFGPGTRLTVT.

The genes are TRBV6-6 and TRBJ2-2; 7 bases match TRBD1. Germline lookup yields CDR1 MNHNY and CDR2 SVGAGI (reference sequence). With V trimmed by 5 bases and J by 5 bases, 14 bases remained unmatched. CDR3 length: 17 residues. The CDR3, as DNA: TGTGCCAGCAGTCAATCAGGGGGAAGGCGTATGACCGGGGAGCTGTTTTTT. This gives the protein CASSQSGGRRMTGELFF.

The chain is built from TRBV7-2 and TRBJ2-2; D is possibly TRBD2 (6 bases). Looked up from germline, CDR1 is SGHTA and CDR2 is FQGNSA. The ends were cut back, 3 bases at V and 9 bases at J, with 11 bases in the middle. CDR3 length: 13 residues. CDR3 in amino acids: CASSLWGLRELFF. In nucleotides, the CDR3 is TGTGCCAGCAGCTTGTGGGGACTGAGGGAGCTGTTTTTT.

The chain carries TRBV19 and TRBJ2-5; TRBD2 agrees at 11 bases. The CDR3 is made up of 15 amino acids. Germline CDR1 is LNHDA and CDR2 is SQIVND (reference sequence). V shed 9 bases and J 4 bases; nucleotides not matched to a gene: 10. The CDR3 bases are TGTGCCAGCTCCTACGTAGCGGGGGGGCCAGAGACCCAGTACTTC. Translation gives CASSYVAGGPETQYF. Using reference TRBV19 and TRBJ2-5 for the parts outside the CDR3, the full variable domain is DGGITQSPKYLFRKEGQNVTLSCEQNLNHDAMYWYRQDPGQGLRLIYYSQIVNDFQKGDIAEGYSVSREKKESFPLTVTSAQKNPTAFYLCASSYVAGGPETQYFGPGTRLLVL.

J is TRBJ2-1 and V is TRBV24-1; 9 bases map to TRBD2. The CDR3 sequence is 18 residues long. The germline V gene has CDR1 KGHDR and CDR2 SFDVKD. The V gene end was trimmed by 3 bases and the J gene end by 4 bases; junction bases not matched to a gene: 12. The CDR3 reads CATSDPLSSGTGYNEQFF. The CDR3 nucleotides read TGTGCCACCAGTGATCCTTTATCTAGCGGGACGGGGTACAATGAGCAGTTCTTC.

The genes are TRBV3-1 (or the pseudogene TRBV3-2) and TRBJ1-6; D not resolved. This CDR3 is 15 amino acids long. Germline lookup yields CDR1 LGHDT and CDR2 YNNKEL (reference sequence). The ends were cut back, 3 bases at V and 6 bases at J, with 12 bases in the middle. The CDR3 DNA reads as TGTGCCAGCAGCCAGGCCCGACGGGGTAATTCACCCCTCCACTTT. This sequence encodes CASSQARRGNSPLHF.

The chain is built from TRBV28 and TRBJ1-2; 7 bases are shared with TRBD1. V lost 8 bases, J lost 3 bases, and 9 bases stayed unmatched. This CDR3 spans 14 amino acids. Per the germline V gene, CDR1 is MDHEN and CDR2 is SYDVKM. CDR3 nucleotides: TGTGCCAGCCAGAACACCGGGACAGACTATGGCTACACCTTC. Its translation: CASQNTGTDYGYTF.

The chain is built from TRBV7-6 and TRBJ1-5; D possibly corresponds to TRBD1 (6 bases). The germline V gene encodes CDR1 SGHVS and CDR2 FNYEAQ. This CDR3 comprises 17 residues. The V and J ends lost 5 bases and 4 bases respectively, with 21 bases between them. The DNA for the CDR3 is TGTGCCAGCAGCACTCGCGGGGGGGGGCCCACTAATCAGCCCCAGCATTTT. Translated, it gives CASSTRGGGPTNQPQHF.

The gene calls are TRBV27 and TRBJ2-7; 7 bases agree with TRBD2. The germline V gene has CDR1 MNHEY and CDR2 SMNVEV (reference sequence). V trimming: 5 bases; J trimming: 0 bases; junction bases outside the gene matches: 13. The CDR3 has 17 amino acids. As DNA, the CDR3 is TGTGCCAGCAGTCCATACCCGCAGCGGGAAAGCTCCTACGAGCAGTACTTC. Translation: CASSPYPQRESSYEQYF.

This chain joins TRBV6-2 or TRBV6-3 and TRBJ2-3, with TRBD2 as a possible D gene (6 bases). Trimming stripped 4 bases from V and 0 bases from J, with 11 bases between. The V gene's germline CDR1 is MNHEY and CDR2 SVGEGT. This CDR3 is 15 amino acids long. CDR3 amino acids: CASSWEAPSTDTQYF. In DNA form, the CDR3 reads TGTGCCAGCAGTTGGGAGGCCCCTAGCACAGATACGCAGTATTTT.

This chain links TRBV2 with TRBJ1-2; D not certain. Germline V CDR1 and CDR2: SNHLY, FYNNEI. The V gene lost 0 bases and the J gene lost 8 bases, with 22 bases spanning the gap. CDR3 size: 17 residues. CDR3 sequence (DNA): TGTGCCAGCAGTGAAGCGCTTCTGGCAGGAGGACGTGGGGGCTACACCTTC. Its protein is CASSEALLAGGRGGYTF.